This TCR beta chain was captured by sequencing in a study of blood T cell repertoires in COVID-19. Study information: PBMCs, B-cell-depleted T cells, or T cells provided the cDNA or gDNA that made up the material.

Between the trimmed V and J ends, which lost 1 base and 1 base, there was a span of 10 bases. The germline gives CDR1 KGHSH, CDR2 LQKENI. The CDR3 runs 15 residues. The method was immunoSEQ multiplex PCR; TCRdb's version includes in-frame clones alone and lacks a portion of them. The top ten hold roughly 2.5% of the sample, which has 300,000 to 400,000 clones, 90% seen once. The J gene is TRBJ2-5, the V gene TRBV18; a weak D match, TRBD1 (5 bases). Sequencing input: PBMCs or T cells enriched from blood (not recorded which). This TCR was recovered from a man in his 60s who had recovered from COVID-19. The CDR3 DNA sequence: TGTGCCAGCTCACCACGGGTACAGGTCCAAGAGACCCAGTACTTC. It encodes CASSPRVQVQETQYF.